This entry concerns a single TCR beta chain. Its antigen remains unknown. This sample was taken from a study of T cell responses to AZD1222 COVID-19 vaccine. Study results and limitations: Among the donors, most were white British and more were female, and clonal diversity was possibly underestimated. Dominant at 160-218 and 743-854, vaccine-associated CD4 TCRs also spanned spike.

Sequenced by immunoSEQ multiplex PCR; TCRdb stores in-frame clones only, minus some. The sample has 120,000 to 150,000 clones, around 88% seen once. Germline V gene lookup returns CDR1 SEHNR and CDR2 FQNEAQ (reference sequence). V dropped 5 bases and J dropped 5 bases, with 12 bases sitting between them. CDR3 length equals 14 residues. This sample comprised peripheral blood, obtained on day 0 of AZD1222 vaccination. The chain carries TRBV7-9 and TRBJ2-2; a possible D gene is TRBD2 (5 bases). The sequence was obtained from an adult in good health. The CDR3 coding sequence is TGTGCCAGCAGCCTGAGAGCGGATACCGGGGAGCTGTTTTTT. As protein: CASSLRADTGELFF.